The 24 T cell receptor beta chains in this list originate from one sample, sequenced in a study of blood T cell repertoires in COVID-19. The assay was immunoSEQ multiplex PCR, and TCRdb's table has in-frame clones only and misses some. The top ten hold about a sixth of the sample, which has about 82,000 clones, around 85% seen once. Sequenced: peripheral blood. These receptors all stem from an elderly man with active or convalescent COVID-19.

This chain links TRBV25-1 with TRBJ2-2; 7 nucleotides align to TRBD1. The V segment lost 7 bases and the J segment 1 base; nucleotides outside the gene matches: 3. This CDR3 is built from 14 residues. In germline, CDR1 is MGHDK, CDR2 SYGVNS. The CDR3 sequence is CASTRTGNTGELFF. The CDR3 DNA is TGTGCCAGCACCAGGACAGGGAACACCGGGGAGCTGTTTTTT.

The chain uses TRBV19 and TRBJ2-1, with 7 bases matching TRBD2. J gave up 2 bases and V 3 bases, and 7 bases lay outside the gene matches. Germline CDR1 reads LNHDA; CDR2 reads SQIVND (reference sequence). The CDR3 loop spans 16 amino acids. CDR3 loop: CASSMAAGTTYNEQFF. The CDR3 DNA reads as TGTGCCAGTAGTATGGCAGCGGGGACCACCTACAATGAGCAGTTCTTC.

The DNA for the CDR3 is TGTGCCAGCAGCTTAACAGGGACTAGGCATGAGCAGTTCTTC. Protein product: CASSLTGTRHEQFF. The rearrangement uses TRBV7-3 and TRBJ2-1; 8 bases agree with TRBD2. The CDR3 is 14 residues long. Germline trimming cut 0 bases from V and 8 bases from J; bases unmatched to any gene: 3. Germline-derived CDR1 and CDR2 are SGHTA and FQGTGA.

The chain recombines TRBV5-1 with TRBJ2-5; 10 bases agree with TRBD2. The germline V gene has CDR1 SGHRS and CDR2 YFSETQ. The CDR3 totals 15 residues. V lost 4 bases to trimming and J lost 2 bases; unmatched junction nucleotides: 5. This CDR3 reads CASSPGLAAQETQYF. In DNA form, the CDR3 reads TGCGCCAGCAGCCCTGGACTAGCGGCTCAAGAGACCCAGTACTTC.

The rearrangement joins TRBV27 to TRBJ2-2; 7 bases match TRBD1. After removal of 7 bases from V and 7 bases from J, the junction contained 9 bases not matched to a gene. CDR1 is MNHEY, CDR2 SMNVEV, per germline (reference sequence). The CDR3 is 14 amino acids. Here the CDR3 DNA reads TGTGCCAGCAAAAAAGACAGGGCGGGCGGGGAGCTGTTTTTT. Translation gives CASKKDRAGGELFF.

The chain uses TRBV10-2 and TRBJ1-5; a possible D gene is TRBD1 (6 bases). From germline, CDR1 is WSHSY and CDR2 SAAADI. The CDR3 has 14 amino acids. V lost 6 bases and J 3 bases, leaving 12 bases between the germline ends. In DNA, the CDR3 is TGCGCCAGCAGGCAAGGGGGTAACAATCAGCCCCAGCATTTT. As protein: CASRQGGNNQPQHF.

J is TRBJ2-1 and V is TRBV10-1; D might be TRBD2 (6 bases). The CDR3 contains 13 residues. Germline CDR1 is WNHNN and CDR2 is SYGVQD (reference sequence). The V end was cut by 8 bases, the J end by 9 bases, with 17 bases between. The CDR3 protein is CASGQPGTLEQFF. DNA for the CDR3: TGCGCCAGCGGGCAACCCGGGACTCTTGAGCAGTTCTTC.

The V gene is TRBV5-1, the J gene TRBJ2-7; possibly TRBD2 for D (5 bases). Germline V CDR1 and CDR2: SGHRS, YFSETQ. CDR3 length: 13 residues. Trimming removed 1 base from V and 5 bases from J, with 10 bases in between. Here the CDR3 DNA reads TGCGCCAGCAGCTTGAGTTGGGGAGACGAGCAGTACGTC. It yields the protein CASSLSWGDEQYV.

The chain recombines TRBV19 with TRBJ1-6; TRBD1 might be the D (5 bases). V was clipped by 3 bases and J by 7 bases, with 10 bases between them. The CDR3 loop spans 14 amino acids. Germline V gene data show CDR1 as LNHDA and CDR2 as SQIVND (reference sequence). CDR3 sequence reads: CASSMGGVNSPLHF. As DNA, the CDR3 is TGTGCCAGTAGTATGGGGGGAGTGAATTCACCCCTCCACTTT. Full variable domain (outside the CDR3, taken from reference TRBV19 and TRBJ1-6): DGGITQSPKYLFRKEGQNVTLSCEQNLNHDAMYWYRQDPGQGLRLIYYSQIVNDFQKGDIAEGYSVSREKKESFPLTVTSAQKNPTAFYLCASSMGGVNSPLHFGNGTRLTVT.

V is TRBV6-5 and J is TRBJ1-2, with 8 positions matching TRBD1. V was clipped by 7 bases and J by 7 bases; unmatched bases: 8. There are 13 residues in the CDR3. CDR1 MNHEY and CDR2 SVGAGI come from the germline V gene. CDR3 region: CASKRGQEAGYTF. The CDR3 bases are TGTGCCAGCAAAAGGGGACAGGAGGCTGGCTACACCTTC.

V is TRBV12-3 or TRBV12-4 and J is TRBJ2-1; D call uncertain. The CDR3 totals 13 residues. V lost 10 bases and J 0 bases, leaving 10 bases between the germline ends. The CDR3 sequence is CAISRASYNEQFF. As DNA, the CDR3 is TGTGCCATCTCTCGCGCCTCCTACAATGAGCAGTTCTTC.

V is TRBV7-6 and J is TRBJ2-2, with D possibly being TRBD1 (5 bases). V lost 5 bases, J lost 0 bases, and 13 bases lay in between. The germline gives CDR1 SGHVS, CDR2 FNYEAQ. The CDR3 totals 16 residues. The CDR3 spells CASSPSPGTNTGELFF. The DNA for the CDR3 is TGTGCCAGCAGCCCCTCCCCAGGGACGAACACCGGGGAGCTGTTTTTT.

This chain links TRBV28 with TRBJ1-2, with a weak D call TRBD1 (5 bases). The V gene's germline CDR1 is MDHEN and CDR2 SYDVKM. CDR3 size: 13 residues. V lost 7 bases to trimming and J lost 7 bases, with 16 bases between them. CDR3 protein: CASTLGGLGGYTF. In DNA form, the CDR3 reads TGTGCCAGCACCCTGGGGGGTTTGGGTGGCTACACCTTC.

In its sample, this clone was seen a few times. The chain carries TRBV5-1 and TRBJ2-1, with D perhaps TRBD1 (5 bases). Trimming left V 0 bases short and J 2 bases short, with 9 bases between. The germline CDR1 and CDR2 sequences are SGHRS and YFSETQ. CDR3 size: 15 residues. The CDR3 loop reads CASSLAGWAYNEQFF. DNA for the CDR3: TGCGCCAGCAGCTTGGCAGGGTGGGCCTACAATGAGCAGTTCTTC.

The chain combines TRBV29-1 with TRBJ1-2; no clear D. V lost 1 base to trimming and J lost 3 bases, with 12 bases between them. The CDR3 is made up of 14 amino acids. Germline assignment: CDR1 SQVTM and CDR2 ANQGSEA. The CDR3 DNA reads TGCAGCGTTGAAGGGGCTGGATCCTACTATGGCTACACCTTC. The encoded protein is CSVEGAGSYYGYTF.

The rearrangement uses TRBV6-5 and TRBJ1-2, with 10 bases aligning to TRBD1. This CDR3 is built from 14 residues. The junction had 1 base not matched to a gene; V was cut back by 5 bases and J by 1 base. The germline gives CDR1 MNHEY, CDR2 SVGAGI. The CDR3 DNA sequence: TGTGCCAGCAGTCGGGACAGGGGTAACTATGGCTACACCTTC. Its protein product is CASSRDRGNYGYTF.

This sequence joins TRBV7-2 and TRBJ1-4, with 7 bases fitting TRBD1. Losses at the gene ends were 4 bases for V and 5 bases for J; bases not matched to a gene: 4. The CDR3 sequence is 14 residues long. Germline-derived CDR1 and CDR2 are SGHTA and FQGNSA. This chain's CDR3 is CASSYSGGNEKLFF. The CDR3 nucleotides read TGTGCCAGCAGCTACTCAGGGGGGAATGAAAAACTGTTTTTT. The full variable domain, its missing parts supplied by reference TRBV7-2 and TRBJ1-4, is GAGVSQSPSNKVTEKGKDVELRCDPISGHTALYWYRQSLGQGLEFLIYFQGNSAPDKSGLPSDRFSAERTGGSVSTLTIQRTQQEDSAVYLCASSYSGGNEKLFFGSGTQLSVL.

V usage is TRBV13 and J usage is TRBJ1-2; a weak D match, TRBD1 (5 bases). CDR1 and CDR2 from the germline V gene are PRHDT and FYEKMQ (reference sequence). Trimming removed 3 bases at V and 7 bases at J, with 9 bases between. CDR3 length: 12 residues. The CDR3 loop reads CASSFPTAGYTF. The CDR3 nucleotides are TGTGCCAGCAGCTTCCCGACAGCTGGCTACACCTTC.

This chain links TRBV2 with TRBJ1-2, with D possibly matching TRBD1 (6 bases). Germline V gene data show CDR1 as SNHLY and CDR2 as FYNNEI. Trimming stripped 8 bases from V and 7 bases from J, with 20 bases between. There are 14 residues in the CDR3. The CDR3 protein is CASHSGRGAGGYTF. The CDR3 nucleotides are TGTGCCAGCCATTCGGGCAGGGGTGCTGGTGGCTACACCTTC.

The V gene is TRBV5-6, the J gene TRBJ2-7, with unresolved D. Germline assignment: CDR1 SGHDT and CDR2 YYEEEE. This CDR3 contains 13 residues. Trimming left V 0 bases short and J 4 bases short, with 8 bases between. The CDR3, as DNA: TGTGCCAGCAGCTTGGCAGGTTTGTACGAGCAGTACGTC. Translation gives CASSLAGLYEQYV.

This chain uses TRBV5-1 with TRBJ2-3, with TRBD2 matching 9 bases. Germline-derived CDR1 and CDR2 are SGHRS and YFSETQ. The CDR3 runs to 16 residues. The trim removed 1 base at V and 3 bases at J, leaving 6 bases unmatched. The CDR3, as DNA: TGCGCCAGCAGCTTGTGGCCTAGCGGGACGACAGATACGCAGTATTTT. Translation gives CASSLWPSGTTDTQYF.

The rearrangement joins TRBV28 to TRBJ1-3; D gene unclear. The germline gives CDR1 MDHEN, CDR2 SYDVKM. The germline V and J ends were trimmed by 7 bases and 2 bases, with 12 bases remaining between them. The CDR3 is made up of 14 amino acids. The CDR3 DNA is TGTGCCAGCAAAGCGGGCAGCCCTGGAAACACCATATATTTT. Translating gives CASKAGSPGNTIYF.

The chain employs TRBV7-9 and TRBJ2-3, with D perhaps TRBD2 (6 bases). The V end lost 5 bases, the J end lost 3 bases, and 27 bases lay between the germline ends. The CDR3 has 19 residues. The germline V gene has CDR1 SEHNR and CDR2 FQNEAQ (reference sequence). CDR3 in amino acids: CASSDTKWEAPAPTDTQYF. The DNA of the CDR3 is TGTGCCAGCAGCGACACTAAATGGGAGGCCCCAGCCCCGACAGATACGCAGTATTTT.

This chain joins TRBV28 and TRBJ2-2, with a possible D match to TRBD1 (6 bases). Germline V gene lookup returns CDR1 MDHEN and CDR2 SYDVKM. The V end was cut by 9 bases, the J end by 5 bases, with 10 bases between. The CDR3 consists of 12 residues. For the CDR3, the DNA is TGTGCCAGTCGGACAGAAACCGGGGAGCTGTTTTTT. Amino acid sequence: CASRTETGELFF.